These 20 T cell receptor beta chains were sequenced from one sample in a study of T cells in Graves' hyperthyroidism and ophthalmopathy. Template material for amplifying TCR beta CDR3 regions consisted of RNA transcripts. Using the HTBI primer set, a first-round RT-PCR was run on the TCR CDR3. Each CDR3 protein is one row after TCRdb ran MiXCR on the multiplex PCR reads. Counted here are nearly 600,000 distinct CDR3 sequences, 14% occurring once; the ten biggest clones make up 7.1%. Sequenced: blood. These receptors all stem from a woman between 18 and 29 years old with Graves' ophthalmopathy.

DNA for the CDR3: TGTGCCAGCGTGGGACAGGGGGCGAACACCGGGGAGCTGTTTTTT. Encoded protein: CASVGQGANTGELFF. The J gene is TRBJ2-2, the V gene TRBV9, with TRBD1 identical over 11 bases. Germline assignment: CDR1 SGDLS and CDR2 YYNGEE. Trimming at V came to 7 bases and at J to 0 bases, leaving 2 bases not matched to a gene. The CDR3 contains 15 residues.

This clonotype was seen repeatedly, ten times or more. The rearrangement joins TRBV12-3 or TRBV12-4 to TRBJ1-1, with 7 bases aligning to TRBD1. This CDR3 spans 13 amino acids. Trimming took 3 bases from V and 7 from J; bases not matched to a gene: 5. The CDR3 sequence: CASSLMTGNEAFF. CDR3 DNA sequence: TGTGCCAGCAGTTTGATGACAGGGAATGAAGCTTTCTTT.

This clonotype came up many times. The rearrangement links TRBV3-1 to TRBJ2-3; tentative D call: TRBD1 (5 bases). Germline loops: CDR1 LGHDT, CDR2 YNNKEL (reference sequence). This CDR3 region has 14 residues. The germline V and J ends were trimmed by 3 bases and 6 bases, with 13 bases remaining between them. The chain's CDR3 is CASSHKGIMDTQYF. CDR3 in DNA: TGTGCCAGCAGCCACAAGGGGATAATGGATACGCAGTATTTT.

This clonotype was recorded many times. The chain uses TRBV19 and TRBJ1-5; D ambiguous. The V end was cut by 3 bases, the J end by 1 base, with 10 bases between. The CDR3 is 15 amino acids. Germline loops: CDR1 LNHDA, CDR2 SQIVND (reference sequence). The chain's CDR3 is CASSMWHRSNQPQHF. The CDR3 DNA sequence: TGTGCCAGTAGTATGTGGCACAGAAGCAATCAGCCCCAGCATTTT.

The CDR3 is CASSQDPPVTEAFF. CDR3 DNA sequence: TGTGCCAGCAGCCAAGATCCCCCCGTCACTGAAGCTTTCTTT. The chain employs TRBV11-2 and TRBJ1-1; D unresolved. Trimming pared 5 bases from V and 4 bases from J, leaving 14 bases between. Germline V gives CDR1 SGHAT, CDR2 FQNNGV. The CDR3 covers 14 residues.

In its sample, this clonotype was seen many times. The rearrangement uses TRBV27 and TRBJ1-2, with D perhaps TRBD1 (6 bases). The CDR3 has 13 residues. The germline V gene has CDR1 MNHEY and CDR2 SMNVEV (reference sequence). V lost 6 bases, J lost 4 bases, and 12 bases lay in between. DNA for the CDR3: TGTGCCAGCAGGTCCCAGGGGACCTATGGCTACACCTTC. Its protein is CASRSQGTYGYTF.

This clonotype turned up a few times. The V gene is TRBV18, the J gene TRBJ1-2; TRBD1 aligns across 7 bases. Germline CDR1 is KGHSH and CDR2 is LQKENI. J was trimmed by 2 bases and V by 1 base; bases with no gene match: 7. The CDR3 is 16 residues long. The DNA of the CDR3 is TGTGCCAGCTCACCACAACCTGGGACAGCAAACTATGGCTACACCTTC. Its translation is CASSPQPGTANYGYTF.

This clonotype was seen many times. The chain employs TRBV20-1 and TRBJ2-7, with 7 bases identical to TRBD2. From germline, CDR1 is DFQATT and CDR2 SNEGSKA (reference sequence). Unmatched junction bases numbered 13, after V lost 6 bases and J lost 2 bases. The CDR3 is 15 residues long. The CDR3 DNA reads as TGCAGTGCCGAGAGTCGGGCTAGCGGCGCCTACGAGCAGTACTTC. The encoded protein is CSAESRASGAYEQYF.

The rearrangement links TRBV30 to TRBJ2-1; 12 bases match TRBD2. The CDR3 loop spans 14 amino acids. Per germline, CDR1 GTSNPN and CDR2 SVGIG (reference sequence). The V segment lost 0 bases and the J segment 7 bases; nucleotides outside the gene matches: 1. The CDR3 is CAWSVLAGGNEQFF. CDR3 bases: TGTGCCTGGAGTGTCCTAGCGGGAGGGAATGAGCAGTTCTTC.

This clonotype was counted many times. CDR3 in DNA: TGTGCCACCAGTGACATCGGACAGGGTTTGGATACGCAGTATTTT. Encoded protein: CATSDIGQGLDTQYF. The chain employs TRBV24-1 and TRBJ2-3; 8 nucleotides match TRBD1. After removal of 4 bases from V and 6 bases from J, the junction contained 8 bases not matched to a gene. The CDR3 is made up of 15 amino acids. The germline CDR1 and CDR2 sequences are KGHDR and SFDVKD.

Many counts were recorded for this clonotype. For the CDR3, the DNA is TGTGCCAGCAGCTCCTCCTGGGGGGCCGGACACAATGAGCAGTTCTTC. Translation gives CASSSSWGAGHNEQFF. The rearrangement joins TRBV11-2 to TRBJ2-1; D is possibly TRBD1 or TRBD2 (6 bases each). Germline assignment: CDR1 SGHAT and CDR2 FQNNGV. CDR3 length: 16 amino acids. V gave up 4 bases and J gave up 5 bases, with 18 bases separating them. The entire variable domain, with the rest obtained from reference TRBV11-2 and TRBJ2-1, is as follows: EAGVAQSPRYKIIEKRQSVAFWCNPISGHATLYWYQQILGQGPKLLIQFQNNGVVDDSQLPKDRFSAERLKGVDSTLKIQPAKLEDSAVYLCASSSSWGAGHNEQFFGPGTRLTVL.

The table lists this clonotype with a few counts. This rearrangement joins TRBV19 to TRBJ1-4, with 7 bases that match TRBD1. The CDR3 has 14 residues. V trimming: 6 bases; J trimming: 8 bases; junction bases outside the gene matches: 9. Germline CDR1 and CDR2: LNHDA and SQIVND (reference sequence). CDR3 bases: TGTGCCAGTAGCTCCGGGACAGCGCTAGAAAAACTGTTTTTT. This codes for CASSSGTALEKLFF.

This clonotype was recorded once. A read error may be the cause here, since a much bigger clone is one base away. This sequence joins TRBV24-1 and TRBJ1-5; D is unresolved. The germline gives CDR1 KGHDR, CDR2 SFDVKD. The CDR3 has 14 residues. The CDR3 DNA is TGTGCCACCAGTGGGGTAGTGGGCAACCAGCCCCAGCATTTT. This translates into CATSGVVGNQPQHF.

This clonotype came up a few times. This rearrangement joins TRBV7-2 to TRBJ1-5, with 8 bases that match TRBD1. After removal of 5 bases from V and 3 bases from J, the junction contained 9 bases not matched to a gene. CDR1 is SGHTA, CDR2 FQGNSA, per germline. The CDR3 runs to 16 residues. CDR3 DNA: TGTGCCAGCAGCACGGTGACAGGGGATTACAATCAGCCCCAGCATTTT. Translated: CASSTVTGDYNQPQHF. Together with reference TRBV7-2 and TRBJ1-5, the CDR3 gives the full variable domain: GAGVSQSPSNKVTEKGKDVELRCDPISGHTALYWYRQSLGQGLEFLIYFQGNSAPDKSGLPSDRFSAERTGGSVSTLTIQRTQQEDSAVYLCASSTVTGDYNQPQHFGDGTRLSIL.

In this sample, this clonotype turned up many times. The chain is built from TRBV12-3 or TRBV12-4 and TRBJ2-7, with TRBD2 matching over 8 bases. The CDR3 contains 16 residues. V lost 2 bases and J lost 0; bases outside the gene matches: 6. Written as DNA, the CDR3 is TGTGCCAGCAGTTTATCCACTAGCGGACGCTCCTACGAGCAGTACTTC. This encodes CASSLSTSGRSYEQYF.

The chain is built from TRBV29-1 and TRBJ2-7; D is unresolved. The CDR3 is made up of 10 amino acids. V shed 5 bases and J shed 3 bases, with 5 bases lying between them. Germline CDR1 and CDR2: SQVTM and ANQGSEA. The DNA for the CDR3 is TGCAGCGTTTGGGACTACGAGCAGTACTTC. Translated: CSVWDYEQYF.

At least ten counts were recorded for this clonotype. The chain uses TRBV2 and TRBJ1-1; 7 nucleotides line up with TRBD1. This CDR3 has 13 residues. V lost 5 bases to trimming and J lost 5 bases; unmatched junction nucleotides: 5. Germline CDR1 is SNHLY and CDR2 is FYNNEI. The CDR3 spells CASSHTGETEAFF. In nucleotides, the CDR3 is TGTGCCAGCAGTCACACAGGGGAGACTGAAGCTTTCTTT.

The chain combines TRBV2 with TRBJ1-3; D is ambiguous. V was clipped by 0 bases and J by 2 bases, with 5 bases between them. Germline V CDR1 and CDR2: SNHLY, FYNNEI. This CDR3 region has 14 residues. This CDR3 is CASSEARTGNTIYF. The CDR3 DNA reads as TGTGCCAGCAGTGAAGCCCGAACTGGAAACACCATATATTTT. The full variable domain, in which reference TRBV2 and TRBJ1-3 provide the parts outside the CDR3, is EPEVTQTPSHQVTQMGQEVILRCVPISNHLYFYWYRQILGQKVEFLVSFYNNEISEKSEIFDDQFSVERPDGSNFTLKIRSTKLEDSAMYFCASSEARTGNTIYFGEGSWLTVV.

J is TRBJ2-4 and V is TRBV7-6; D remains unclear. Trimming took off 0 bases at V and 2 bases at J, with 8 bases between the two ends. This CDR3 region has 15 residues. The germline V gene has CDR1 SGHVS and CDR2 FNYEAQ. The CDR3 nucleotides read TGTGCCAGCAGCTTAGCGGATGGGTCCAAAAACATTCAGTACTTC. It encodes CASSLADGSKNIQYF.

In this sample, this clonotype turned up many times. The chain joins TRBV12-3 or TRBV12-4 to TRBJ2-1; D remains ambiguous. With 2 bases removed from V and 2 bases from J, the gap between germline ends came to 7 bases. The CDR3 is 14 residues long. The CDR3 DNA follows: TGTGCCAGCAGTTTAAATCAGCCCTACAATGAGCAGTTCTTC. It codes for CASSLNQPYNEQFF.